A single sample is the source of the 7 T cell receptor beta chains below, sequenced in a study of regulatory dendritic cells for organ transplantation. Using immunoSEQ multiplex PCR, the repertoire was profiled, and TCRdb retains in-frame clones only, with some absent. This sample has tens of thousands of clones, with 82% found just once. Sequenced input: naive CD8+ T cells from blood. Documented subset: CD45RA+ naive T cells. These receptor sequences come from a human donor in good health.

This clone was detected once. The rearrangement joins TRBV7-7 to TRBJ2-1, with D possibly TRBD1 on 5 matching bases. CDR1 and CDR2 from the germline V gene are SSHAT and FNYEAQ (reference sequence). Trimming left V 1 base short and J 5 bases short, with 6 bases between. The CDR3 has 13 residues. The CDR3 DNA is TGTGCCAGCAGCTTAGAGGGGAACAATGAGCAGTTCTTC. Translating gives CASSLEGNNEQFF.

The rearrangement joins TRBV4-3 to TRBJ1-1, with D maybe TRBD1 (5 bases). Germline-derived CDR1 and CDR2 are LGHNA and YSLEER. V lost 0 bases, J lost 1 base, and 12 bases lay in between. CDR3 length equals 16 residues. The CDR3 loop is CASSQDPRQQNTEAFF. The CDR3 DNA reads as TGCGCCAGCAGCCAAGACCCCAGACAGCAGAACACTGAAGCTTTCTTT.

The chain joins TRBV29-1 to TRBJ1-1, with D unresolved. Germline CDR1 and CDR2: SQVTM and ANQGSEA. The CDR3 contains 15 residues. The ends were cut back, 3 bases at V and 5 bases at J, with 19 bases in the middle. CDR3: CSVDERQAPRTEAFF. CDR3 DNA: TGCAGCGTTGATGAACGTCAGGCTCCTCGGACTGAAGCTTTCTTT.

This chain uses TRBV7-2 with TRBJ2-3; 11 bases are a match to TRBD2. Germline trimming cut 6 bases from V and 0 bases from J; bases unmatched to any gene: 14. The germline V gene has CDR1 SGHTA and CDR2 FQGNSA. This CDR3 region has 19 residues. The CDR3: CASRGQGLAGPASTDTQYF. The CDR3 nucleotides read TGTGCCAGCAGGGGGCAAGGACTAGCGGGCCCCGCTAGCACAGATACGCAGTATTTT.

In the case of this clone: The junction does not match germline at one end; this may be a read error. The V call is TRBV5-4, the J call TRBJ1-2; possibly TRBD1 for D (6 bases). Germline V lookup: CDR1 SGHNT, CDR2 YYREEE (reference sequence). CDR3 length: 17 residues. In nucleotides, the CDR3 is TGCGCCAGCAGCAAGGGGGTAGTAAGCCCTGGGGGCTATGGCTACACCTTC. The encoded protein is CASSKGVVSPGGYGYTF.

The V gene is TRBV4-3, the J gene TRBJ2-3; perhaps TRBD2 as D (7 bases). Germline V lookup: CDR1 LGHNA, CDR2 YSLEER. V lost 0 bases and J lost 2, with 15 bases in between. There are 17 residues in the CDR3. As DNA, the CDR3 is TGCGCCAGCAGCCAAGATCTGGCGGGGGCAGACACAGATACGCAGTATTTT. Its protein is CASSQDLAGADTDTQYF.

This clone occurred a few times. CDR3 DNA: TGTGCCAGCAGTCCGGGACAGGACAATCAGCCCCAGCATTTT. Amino acid sequence: CASSPGQDNQPQHF. The chain recombines TRBV27 with TRBJ1-5; TRBD1 aligns across 8 bases. The CDR3 sequence is 14 residues long. Germline CDR1 reads MNHEY; CDR2 reads SMNVEV (reference sequence). V lost 5 bases, J lost 3 bases, and 3 bases stayed unmatched.